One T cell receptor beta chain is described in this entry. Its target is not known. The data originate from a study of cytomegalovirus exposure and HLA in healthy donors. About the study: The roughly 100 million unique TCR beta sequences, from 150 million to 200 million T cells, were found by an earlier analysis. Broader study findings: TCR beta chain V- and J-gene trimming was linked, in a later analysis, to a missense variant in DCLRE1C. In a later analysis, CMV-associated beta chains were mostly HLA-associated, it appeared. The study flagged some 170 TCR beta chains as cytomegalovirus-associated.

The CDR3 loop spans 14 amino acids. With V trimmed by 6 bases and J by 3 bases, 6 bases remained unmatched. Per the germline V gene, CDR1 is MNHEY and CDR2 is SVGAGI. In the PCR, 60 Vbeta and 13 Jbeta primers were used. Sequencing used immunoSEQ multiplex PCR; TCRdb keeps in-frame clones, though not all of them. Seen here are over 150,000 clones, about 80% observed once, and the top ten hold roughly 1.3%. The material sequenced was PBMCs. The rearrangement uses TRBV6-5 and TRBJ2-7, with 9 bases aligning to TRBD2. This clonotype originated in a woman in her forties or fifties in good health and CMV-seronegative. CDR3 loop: CASRRGLANYEQYF. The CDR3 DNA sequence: TGTGCCAGCAGGAGGGGACTAGCCAACTACGAGCAGTACTTC.